This T cell receptor beta chain was sequenced during a study of molecular identifiers for immune sequencing clone quantification. Points from the study as a whole: Reports indicate spiked Jurkat TCR RNA from one cell could be found among one million naive cells. Because of identical TCR molecules sharing a barcode, sizes of highly expanded clones could be underestimated.

Only a few counts were recorded for this clonotype. Its cognate antigen is unknown. V was clipped by 4 bases and J by 5 bases; unmatched bases: 6. CDR1 and CDR2 from the germline V gene are SGHDN and FVKESK. The CDR3 sequence is 16 residues long. Libraries for naive CD8 T cells, which were made from approximately 20,000 to 980,000 sorted cells, drew on 10%, 30% or 50% of the RNA. TCRdb ran MiXCR on the PCR reads and lists one entry per CDR3 protein. The sample shows about 510,000 distinct CDR3 sequences, approximately 25% of them seen only once. The rearrangement joins TRBV14 to TRBJ2-2; 11 bases line up with TRBD1. The origin of this receptor is a human donor in good health. Some libraries in this study had Jurkat cell RNA spiked in. The sample consisted of naive CD8+ T cells from blood, with Jurkat cell RNA spiked in. As to subset: FACS-sorted CD8+CD4-CCR7+CD45RA+ naive T cells. CDR3 sequence: CASSRTGGFGTGELFF. The CDR3 nucleotides are TGTGCCAGCAGCCGGACAGGGGGCTTCGGGACCGGGGAGCTGTTTTTT.